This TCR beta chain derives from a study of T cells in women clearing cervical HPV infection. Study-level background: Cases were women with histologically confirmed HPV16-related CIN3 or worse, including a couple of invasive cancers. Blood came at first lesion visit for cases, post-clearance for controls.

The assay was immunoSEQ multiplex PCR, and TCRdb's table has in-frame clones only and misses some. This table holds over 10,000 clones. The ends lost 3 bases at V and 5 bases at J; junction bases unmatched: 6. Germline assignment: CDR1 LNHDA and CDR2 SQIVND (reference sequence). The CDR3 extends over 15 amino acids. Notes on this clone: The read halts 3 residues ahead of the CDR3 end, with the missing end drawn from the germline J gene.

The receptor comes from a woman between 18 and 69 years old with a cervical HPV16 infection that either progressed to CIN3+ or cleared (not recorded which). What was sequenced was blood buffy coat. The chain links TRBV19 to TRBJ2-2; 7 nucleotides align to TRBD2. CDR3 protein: CASSMDRGVTGELFF. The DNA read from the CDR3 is TGTGCCAGTAGTATGGACCGGGGGGTAACCGGGGAG.